A selection of T cell receptor beta chains follows, all from one sample in a study of T-cell reconstitution after alpha-beta-depleted transplantation in children. TCRdb reprocessed the PCR reads with MiXCR, giving one entry per CDR3 protein. The table records about 540,000 distinct CDR3 sequences, around 16% of them present only once. The specimen comprised PBMCs from the stem cell graft donor, sampled from the stem cell graft. Every receptor here comes from a human donor who donated a stem cell graft to a child with acute lymphoblastic leukemia. Both conserved end residues are part of each CDR3. D genes are given only for firm matches. Size values are once, few and many counts, or a class for expanded clones, and some rows have none.

j_call clone_size v_call d_call cdr3_aa cdr3_nt
TRBJ2-1 - TRBV20-1 - CSARLVGASEQFF TGCAGTGCTAGGTTGGTTGGGGCAAGTGAGCAGTTCTTC
TRBJ2-1 - TRBV11-1 TRBD2 CASTSGAYNEQFF TGTGCCAGCACTAGCGGGGCCTACAATGAGCAGTTCTTC
TRBJ2-7 once TRBV12-3/TRBV12-4 - CASSFRFGDRSSYEQYF TGTGCCAGCAGTTTCCGCTTCGGGGACCGGTCCTCCTACGAGCAGTACTTC
TRBJ2-1 - TRBV29-1 TRBD2 CSVDGTSAGTSYNEQFF TGCAGCGTTGATGGGACTAGCGCGGGAACCTCCTACAATGAGCAGTTCTTC
TRBJ2-7 few TRBV20-1 TRBD2 CSAIEAGLAYEQYF TGCAGTGCTATCGAAGCGGGACTTGCCTACGAGCAGTACTTC
TRBJ1-2 few TRBV10-3 - CAISRAEDYGYTF TGTGCCATCAGCCGAGCGGAGGATTATGGCTACACCTTC
TRBJ2-2 - TRBV20-1 TRBD1 CSARGPETGATGELFF TGCAGTGCCAGGGGGCCCGAGACAGGGGCCACCGGGGAGCTGTTTTTT
TRBJ1-6 few TRBV7-9 TRBD1 CASRLTGGSNSPLHF TGTGCCAGCAGGTTGACAGGGGGCTCCAATTCACCCCTCCACTTT
TRBJ1-5 - TRBV11-2 - CASSTGTGVLYSNQPQHF TGTGCCAGCAGTACCGGGACGGGAGTTCTTTATAGCAATCAGCCCCAGCATTTT
TRBJ2-1 - TRBV7-8 TRBD2 CASSSTSGPYNEQFF TGTGCCAGCAGCTCCACTAGCGGCCCCTACAATGAGCAGTTCTTC
TRBJ2-7 few TRBV27 - CASSWGQGGYEQYF TGTGCCAGCAGTTGGGGTCAGGGAGGCTACGAGCAGTACTTC
TRBJ2-1 - TRBV27 - CASSLDGGYREQFF TGTGCCAGCAGTTTGGATGGGGGATATCGTGAGCAGTTCTTC
TRBJ1-1 few TRBV5-1 - CASSQTNWNTEAFF TGCGCCAGCAGCCAAACCAACTGGAACACTGAAGCTTTCTTT
TRBJ2-3 once TRBV20-1 - CSASERNTQYF TGCAGTGCTTCCGAGCGGAATACGCAGTATTTT
TRBJ2-1 - TRBV29-1 - CSAPIAGTWGDEQFF TGCAGCGCTCCAATAGCCGGGACCTGGGGCGATGAGCAGTTCTTC
TRBJ2-1 - TRBV5-5 TRBD2 CASSWGRSGAYNEQFF TGTGCCAGCAGCTGGGGCAGGAGCGGGGCGTACAATGAGCAGTTCTTC
TRBJ2-1 - TRBV7-8 - CASSFGQTYNEQFF TGTGCCAGCAGCTTTGGTCAGACCTACAATGAGCAGTTCTTC